This T cell receptor (beta chain) emerged from a study of blood T cells in healthy people across ages. Study conclusions and caveats: Roughly linear age-related decline in beta diversity appeared, significant by age approximately 43.

A J-beta primer mix and a sample-barcoded 5' primer were used in a second PCR of about 7 to 12 cycles. CDR3-containing paired-end reads numbered at least 2.5 million in each sample. TCRdb itself ran the 5' RACE reads through MiXCR, one entry per CDR3 protein. Of some 710,000 distinct CDR3 sequences listed, 22% are singletons. There are 13 residues in the CDR3. CDR1 and CDR2 (germline): MDHEN, SYDVKM. The germline V and J ends were trimmed by 5 bases and 10 bases, with 14 bases remaining between them. About this clonotype itself: Its matching antigen is unknown.

Isolation yielded PBMCs, at least 6.5 million per sample, in every case. Total RNA, at least 5 micrograms per sample, was extracted from PBMCs. This rearrangement joins TRBV28 to TRBJ1-4; D call uncertain. Sequenced sample: blood. The TCR comes from a man in his 70s in good health. CDR3 nucleotides: TGTGCCAGCAGTCTCGCCCCAGGCGGAAAACTGTTTTTT. It translates to CASSLAPGGKLFF.